The entry below describes one T cell receptor (beta chain). The data belong to a study of blood T cell repertoires in COVID-19. As for the study in general: Acute-phase and convalescent COVID-19 samples originated in the United States, Italy and Spain. From T cells, B-cell-depleted T cells, or PBMCs came the material, which was cDNA or gDNA.

The authors' processing: Scientists estimated how many nucleated cells there were by amplifying reference gene primers. The table came from immunoSEQ multiplex PCR; TCRdb's copy has only in-frame clones and leaves some out. V and J calls plus clone size are reproduced from that table; the DNA served to infer D and trimming. The sample consists of around 170,000 clones, approximately 88% of them appearing once. This TCR derives from a woman between 55 and 75 years old with acute or convalescent COVID-19. Sequenced material: peripheral blood.

CDR3 residues: CAISEPWDRAFPYGYTF. The CDR3 DNA sequence: TGTGCCATCAGTGAGCCCTGGGACAGGGCCTTCCCTTATGGCTACACCTTC. The rearrangement uses TRBV10-3 and TRBJ1-2, with 9 positions matching TRBD1. Unmatched junction bases numbered 12, after V lost 2 bases and J lost 5 bases. Per germline, CDR1 ENHRY and CDR2 SYGVKD. This CDR3 comprises 17 residues.